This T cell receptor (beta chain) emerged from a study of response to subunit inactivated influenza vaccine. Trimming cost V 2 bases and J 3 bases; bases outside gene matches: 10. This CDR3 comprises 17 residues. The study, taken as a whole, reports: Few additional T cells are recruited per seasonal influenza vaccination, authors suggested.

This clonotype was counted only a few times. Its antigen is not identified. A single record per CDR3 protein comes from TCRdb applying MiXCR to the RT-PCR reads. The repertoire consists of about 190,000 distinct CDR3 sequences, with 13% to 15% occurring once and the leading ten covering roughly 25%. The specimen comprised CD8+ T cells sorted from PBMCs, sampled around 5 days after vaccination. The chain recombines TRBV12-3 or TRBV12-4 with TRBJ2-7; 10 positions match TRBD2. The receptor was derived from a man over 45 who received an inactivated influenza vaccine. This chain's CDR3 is CASSLRLAGVGDYEQYF. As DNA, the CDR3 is TGTGCCAGCAGTTTAAGGCTAGCGGGAGTAGGGGACTACGAGCAGTACTTC.